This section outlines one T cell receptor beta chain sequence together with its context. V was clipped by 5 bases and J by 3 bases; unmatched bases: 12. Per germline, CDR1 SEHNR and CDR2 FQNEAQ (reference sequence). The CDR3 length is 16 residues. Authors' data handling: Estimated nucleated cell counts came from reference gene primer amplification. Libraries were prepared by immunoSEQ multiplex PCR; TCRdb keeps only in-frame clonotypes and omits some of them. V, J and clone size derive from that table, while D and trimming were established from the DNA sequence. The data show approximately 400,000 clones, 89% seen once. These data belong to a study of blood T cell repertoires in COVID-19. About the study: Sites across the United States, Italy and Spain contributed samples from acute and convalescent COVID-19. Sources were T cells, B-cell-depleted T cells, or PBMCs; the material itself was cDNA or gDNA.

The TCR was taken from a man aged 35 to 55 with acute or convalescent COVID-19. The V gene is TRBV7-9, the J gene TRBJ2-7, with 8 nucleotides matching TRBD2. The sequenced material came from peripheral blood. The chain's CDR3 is CASSPRAGVALYEQYF. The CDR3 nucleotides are TGTGCCAGCAGCCCTAGAGCGGGAGTTGCCCTCTACGAGCAGTACTTC.